Sequencing of this T cell receptor beta chain was carried out in a study of cytomegalovirus exposure and HLA in healthy donors. Study background: Earlier findings included nearly 120 million unique TCR beta sequences obtained from 150 million to 200 million T cells. Study-wide results and caveats: HLA allele associations emerged for about 16,000 TCR beta sequences in a later analysis, at 0.05 false discovery rate. Owing to their indistinguishability, certain V segments, notably TRBV6-2 and TRBV6-3, were excluded.

A note on this clone: The antigen is not known.

The PCR employed 60 Vbeta primers together with 13 Jbeta primers. Profiled with immunoSEQ multiplex PCR; TCRdb holds only in-frame clones, not every one. The sample carries about 130,000 clones, approximately 85% recorded once. Germline assignment: CDR1 SGHVS and CDR2 FNYEAQ. This CDR3 is 17 amino acids long. The J segment lost 2 bases and the V segment lost 5 bases, leaving 11 bases of the junction unmatched. Sequencing input: PBMCs. The clonotype originates from a boy between 10 and 17 years old in good health and CMV-seronegative. The J gene is TRBJ2-1, the V gene TRBV7-6; 8 bases match TRBD2. The CDR3 reads CASSPTPPSGPYNEQFF. CDR3 sequence (DNA): TGTGCCAGCAGCCCAACGCCTCCTAGCGGGCCCTACAATGAGCAGTTCTTC.